This T cell receptor (beta chain) was sequenced during a study of CD8 T cells in ankylosing spondylitis. Overall study results and limits: Earlier work had already found some motif variants in reactive arthritis synovial fluid and blood. Disease-associated clones were reportedly significantly overrepresented in matched ankylosing spondylitis synovial fluid. Blood of patients with ankylosing spondylitis appeared to be characterized by a TCR beta motif of about eight highly homologous variants. CD8+ disease-linked clones were present at relatively low frequencies in blood.

Via MiXCR, TCRdb re-called the 5' RACE reads, giving one row per CDR3 protein. The sample includes about 160,000 distinct CDR3 sequences, 15% to 20% of them seen just once. This clonotype was observed at least ten times. The antigen is not known. With 4 bases removed from V and 3 bases from J, the gap between germline ends came to 9 bases. Germline values: CDR1 SGHRS, CDR2 YFSETQ. The CDR3 is made up of 13 amino acids. The sample comprised blood, either unsorted or a sorted T cell fraction (not recorded which). V is TRBV5-1 and J is TRBJ2-3, with a tentative D call TRBD2 (6 bases). The TCR originated in a male donor with ankylosing spondylitis or in good health (not recorded which). Here the CDR3 DNA reads TGCGCCAGCAGCCCGGGGGTGACAGATACGCAGTATTTT. It specifies CASSPGVTDTQYF.